A single sample gave rise to the 8 T cell receptor beta chains below, sequenced in a study of blood T cells in healthy people across ages. A second PCR, run for roughly 7 to 12 cycles, used a sample-barcoded 5' primer plus a J-beta primer mix. One entry per CDR3 protein, called by TCRdb with MiXCR from the 5' RACE reads. The data show 1.2 million to 1.5 million distinct CDR3 sequences, almost 60% seen once. The source material was blood. These receptors all stem from a man younger than 35 in good health.

This chain connects TRBV4-3 to TRBJ2-4, with 7 positions matching TRBD1. J lost 3 bases, V lost 2 bases, and 4 bases had no gene match. This CDR3 spans 15 amino acids. Germline CDR1 reads LGHNA; CDR2 reads YSLEER. The CDR3 nucleotides read TGCGCCAGCAGCCAAACCCGGACAGGCAAAAACATTCAGTACTTC. The encoded protein is CASSQTRTGKNIQYF.

In the case of this clonotype: Germline is not matched at one junction end, which may reflect a read error. The chain links TRBV10-3 to TRBJ2-6; maybe TRBD1 (6 bases). This CDR3 comprises 17 residues. CDR1 is ENHRY and CDR2 is SYGVKD in the germline V gene. The CDR3 region has the DNA TGTGCCATCACCAACCCTGAACAGGGACCTGGGGCCAACGTCCCGACTTTC. It codes for CAITNPEQGPGANVPTF.

The chain has TRBV20-1 and TRBJ2-4, with D uncertain. The DNA end is more similar to TRBJ2-7, so the J call may be wrong. Germline CDR1 is DFQATT and CDR2 is SNEGSKA (reference sequence). CDR3 length: 12 amino acids. The CDR3 spells CSARDMWDEQYF. CDR3 bases: TGCAGTGCTAGAGATATGTGGGACGAGCAGTACTTC.

The table lists this clonotype with a count of one. This rearrangement joins TRBV7-9 to TRBJ2-2, with 7 nucleotides matching TRBD2. The CDR3 spans 16 residues. Per germline, CDR1 SEHNR and CDR2 FQNEAQ (reference sequence). Unmatched junction bases numbered 5, after V lost 3 bases and J lost 1 base. The CDR3 DNA reads as TGTGCCAGCAGCTTTACGGGCGGGAGGAACACCGGGGAGCTGTTTTTT. It is translated as CASSFTGGRNTGELFF.

A single count supports this clonotype. This sequence joins TRBV20-1 and TRBJ2-1; D unclear. With 5 bases removed from V and 9 bases from J, the gap between germline ends came to 20 bases. Germline V CDR1 and CDR2: DFQATT, SNEGSKA (reference sequence). The CDR3 consists of 14 residues. CDR3 nucleotides: TGCAGTGCTCGAGCCCGACCCTCAGCCCGTGAGCAGTTCTTC. Amino acids: CSARARPSAREQFF.

This clonotype was recorded at least ten times. In DNA, the CDR3 is TGCGCCAGCAGCCCCGGGACTAGCGGGTTGAATGAGCAGTTCTTC. Protein: CASSPGTSGLNEQFF. The chain is built from TRBV5-1 and TRBJ2-1, with TRBD2 matching 12 bases. Trimming removed 4 bases from V and 7 bases from J; junction bases left unmatched: 6. The CDR3 spans 15 residues. The V gene's germline CDR1 is SGHRS and CDR2 YFSETQ.

V and J are TRBV25-1 and TRBJ1-2, with 7 nucleotides matching TRBD1. The V gene's germline CDR1 is MGHDK and CDR2 SYGVNS. The CDR3 sequence is 15 residues long. V gave up 4 bases and J gave up 4 bases; unmatched junction bases: 9. The CDR3 DNA follows: TGTGCCAGCAGTGGAGGGACAGATCGATTCTATGGCTACACCTTC. Protein product: CASSGGTDRFYGYTF.

The V and J genes are TRBV4-3 and TRBJ2-1; D not resolved. CDR3 size: 13 residues. V lost 5 bases and J 5 bases, leaving 10 bases between the germline ends. CDR1 LGHNA and CDR2 YSLEER come from the germline V gene. The CDR3 sequence is CASSFRLDNEQFF. CDR3 sequence (DNA): TGCGCCAGCAGCTTCCGGCTGGACAATGAGCAGTTCTTC.